The present T cell receptor (beta chain) was sequenced within a study of T cell changes during pregnancy in multiple sclerosis. The CDR3 contains 16 residues. Per the germline V gene, CDR1 is MDHEN and CDR2 is SYDVKM. V gave up 5 bases and J gave up 0 bases; unmatched junction bases: 3. Data came from immunoSEQ multiplex PCR; TCRdb stores just in-frame clones and leaves some out. Of 55,000 to 70,000 clones in the sample, around 93% are singletons; the top ten hold roughly 1.8%. This clone was seen a handful of times. The J gene is TRBJ2-6, the V gene TRBV28; TRBD1 matches 8 bases. This clonotype originated in a female donor with multiple sclerosis, enrolled in a pregnancy study. This specimen was peripheral blood, taken after pregnancy. CDR3 loop: CASSPGQVSGANVLTF. The CDR3 DNA reads as TGTGCCAGCAGTCCGGGACAGGTCTCTGGGGCCAACGTCCTGACTTTC. The complete variable domain, with remaining parts taken from reference TRBV28 and TRBJ2-6, reads DVKVTQSSRYLVKRTGEKVFLECVQDMDHENMFWYRQDPGLGLRLIYFSYDVKMKEKGDIPEGYSVSREKKERFSLILESASTNQTSMYLCASSPGQVSGANVLTFGAGSRLTVL.